This TCR beta chain came from a study of blood T cell repertoires in COVID-19 (dated by TCRdb to between 2020 and 2021). A note on the overall study: Collaborator samples came from the United States, Italy and Spain and covered acute and convalescent phases of COVID-19. The prospective study material was composed of cDNA or gDNA derived from T cells, B-cell-depleted T cells, or PBMCs. Subjects who had been exposed to COVID-19, were actively infected with it, or had recovered from it provided the deeply sampled blood TCRbeta repertoires that made up the dataset. A freely available public database, intended as a resource for researchers studying the immune response to SARS-CoV-2, is where the repertoires were released. The samples were drawn from two sources: the first 160 participants of the ongoing ImmuneRACE study, and 1,200 or so subjects contributed by 6 global collaborators. Sample metadata almost always included a de-identified subject ID, COVID-19 status, age in years and sex. Where HLA class I and class II types were available, the types were taken from metadata supplied by the sample provider, not from assay-based typing. The research as a whole found: The quantity of clinical and demographic metadata differed by source and by participant and was supplied without curation.

The CDR3 numbers 14 residues from cysteine through phenylalanine. Of the read, only the CDR3 DNA is kept; its 42 bases are in frame from base 1. V is reduced by 0 bases and J by 4 bases, leaving a spacing of 8 bases between them. The germline V gene sets CDR1 to SGHRS and CDR2 to YFSETQ. Collaborating institutions collected whole blood in K2EDTA tubes following their own protocols. Collaborator samples were shipped for TCRbeta analysis as frozen whole blood, isolated PBMCs, or DNA extracted from either sample type. TCRbeta CDR3 regions were amplified from genomic DNA by means of the immunoSEQ Assay, a bias-controlled multiplex PCR. The source study handled its data this way. Nucleated cell counts per sample were estimated from amplification of reference gene primers within the assay. To quantify the absolute abundance of each unique TCRbeta CDR3 rearrangement, sequence reads were collapsed and filtered. For each sample, productive Simpson clonality was calculated as the square root of Simpson's diversity index across productive rearrangements. Entries here come from immuneACCESS through TCRdb and include only in-frame sequences with V and J called. Some clones fail to appear in such tables; in the studies checked, an unresolved V gene covers under half of the shortfall, and the cause of the remainder is unknown. V and J calls and clone size follow that table, whereas D and trimming were derived from the DNA. Across this sample there are approximately 38,000 clones, with just over 85% seen only once. The ten largest clones take up 4.5% to 5% of the sample.

For this clone: Its antigen is currently not known. Base qualities are missing; no much larger clone stands one base away.

Material for sequencing was peripheral blood. The sequence was obtained from a woman aged 70-85 years with active COVID-19. Recombination linked TRBV5-1 to TRBJ2-1, with an unclear D gene assignment. The nucleotide sequence reads TGCGCCAGCAGCTTGGTTGCGCTGTACAATGAGCAGTTCTTC. This codes for CASSLVALYNEQFF.